A single sample gave rise to the 15 T cell receptor beta chains below, sequenced in a study of blood T cell repertoires in COVID-19. Data came from immunoSEQ multiplex PCR; TCRdb stores just in-frame clones and leaves some out. The sample lists around 220,000 clones; 80% to 85% were seen once. The specimen was PBMCs or T cells enriched from blood (not recorded which). These receptors all stem from a middle-aged woman who had recovered from COVID-19.

The table lists this clone with a count of one. The rearrangement uses TRBV19 and TRBJ1-1, with D unclear. Germline V gene data show CDR1 as LNHDA and CDR2 as SQIVND (reference sequence). The CDR3 is 11 amino acids. The V and J ends lost 6 bases and 7 bases respectively, with 9 bases between them. CDR3 in amino acids: CASRLSGEAFF. Here the CDR3 DNA reads TGTGCCAGTAGGTTAAGCGGTGAAGCTTTCTTT.

The chain links TRBV18 to TRBJ1-2; TRBD1 agrees at 7 bases. V lost 2 bases and J lost 6; bases outside the gene matches: 9. In germline, CDR1 is KGHSH, CDR2 LQKENI. The CDR3 totals 15 residues. The CDR3 nucleotides are TGTGCCAGCTCACCATCTAGGGGGCTATCCGATGGCTACACCTTC. Its protein is CASSPSRGLSDGYTF.

This clone was counted only a few times. V is TRBV28 and J is TRBJ1-1; tentatively, D is TRBD1 (5 bases). This CDR3 region has 13 residues. Germline lookup yields CDR1 MDHEN and CDR2 SYDVKM. Trimming pared 10 bases from V and 6 bases from J, leaving 18 bases between. The CDR3 is CATTGGGRAEAFF. In nucleotides, the CDR3 is TGTGCCACTACCGGCGGGGGTAGGGCTGAAGCTTTCTTT.

This clone was observed a single time. The V call is TRBV6-5, the J call TRBJ1-6; D is perhaps TRBD1 (6 bases). Germline assignment: CDR1 MNHEY and CDR2 SVGAGI. Trimming stripped 3 bases from V and 6 bases from J, with 15 bases between. This CDR3 comprises 16 residues. DNA for the CDR3: TGTGCCAGCAGTTATTCCGCCGGGACAACTAATTCACCCCTCCACTTT. Its protein product is CASSYSAGTTNSPLHF.

The rearrangement joins TRBV7-8 to TRBJ2-7, with D tentatively TRBD1 (6 bases). Germline lookup yields CDR1 SGHVS and CDR2 FQNEAQ. Trimming took off 5 bases at V and 7 bases at J, with 18 bases between the two ends. The CDR3 runs 14 residues. As DNA, the CDR3 is TGTGCCAGCAGCCCATCAGGGGCCCAGTCGGAGCAGTACGTC. This sequence encodes CASSPSGAQSEQYV.

V gene TRBV30 combines with J gene TRBJ1-3; 9 bases map to TRBD1. Per germline, CDR1 GTSNPN and CDR2 SVGIG (reference sequence). This CDR3 is built from 14 residues. Trimming cost V 0 bases and J 8 bases; bases outside gene matches: 5. The CDR3 sequence is CAWSVLGTGYTIYF. In nucleotides, the CDR3 is TGTGCCTGGAGTGTACTCGGGACAGGGTACACCATATATTTT.

The V gene is TRBV2, the J gene TRBJ1-5; D is unclear. The CDR3 has 14 residues. Trimming took 7 bases from V and 4 from J, leaving 14 bases between them. CDR1 SNHLY and CDR2 FYNNEI come from the germline V gene. The CDR3 protein is CASTQAQSNQPQHF. In nucleotides, the CDR3 is TGTGCCAGCACCCAGGCCCAGAGTAATCAGCCCCAGCATTTT. Full variable domain (outside the CDR3, taken from reference TRBV2 and TRBJ1-5): EPEVTQTPSHQVTQMGQEVILRCVPISNHLYFYWYRQILGQKVEFLVSFYNNEISEKSEIFDDQFSVERPDGSNFTLKIRSTKLEDSAMYFCASTQAQSNQPQHFGDGTRLSIL.

This clone appeared a single time. The chain joins TRBV10-3 to TRBJ1-5, with a weak D call TRBD1 (5 bases). CDR3 length: 15 amino acids. V was trimmed by 3 bases and J by 5 bases, leaving 14 bases between them. Germline V gives CDR1 ENHRY, CDR2 SYGVKD. The CDR3: CAISDSGAQDQPQHF. The CDR3 bases are TGTGCCATCAGTGACTCTGGGGCCCAGGATCAGCCCCAGCATTTT.

V is TRBV15 and J is TRBJ2-2; the D is unclear. Per germline, CDR1 LNHNV and CDR2 YYDKDF (reference sequence). This CDR3 has 13 amino acids. V was pared by 0 bases and J by 6 bases, with 5 bases between. In nucleotides, the CDR3 is TGTGCCACCAGCAGAGATCGTCCCGGGGAGCTGTTTTTT. It specifies CATSRDRPGELFF.

The chain has TRBV18 and TRBJ1-4, with D hard to call. The V gene lost 1 base and the J gene lost 5 bases, with 14 bases spanning the gap. Germline V lookup: CDR1 KGHSH, CDR2 LQKENI. There are 16 residues in the CDR3. The CDR3 sequence is CASSPQRDAGNEKLFF. CDR3 in DNA: TGTGCCAGCTCACCACAGCGGGATGCCGGAAATGAAAAACTGTTTTTT.

The V and J genes are TRBV10-3 and TRBJ2-1; D gene ambiguous. Trimming left V 8 bases short and J 8 bases short, with 13 bases between. This CDR3 has 12 amino acids. In germline, CDR1 is ENHRY, CDR2 SYGVKD. The CDR3 loop is CAIARSPHEQFF. In nucleotides, the CDR3 is TGTGCCATCGCCAGGTCCCCCCATGAGCAGTTCTTC.

This clone has more than one count but fewer than ten. This chain links TRBV3-1 (or the pseudogene TRBV3-2) with TRBJ2-3; 8 bases match TRBD2. Germline V gene lookup returns CDR1 LGHDT and CDR2 YNNKEL (reference sequence). Trimming took 5 bases from V and 5 from J; bases not matched to a gene: 15. The CDR3 loop spans 17 amino acids. CDR3 loop: CASSKQIGSGGLDTQYF. CDR3 DNA sequence: TGTGCCAGCAGCAAACAAATCGGGTCGGGAGGGCTAGATACGCAGTATTTT.

V usage is TRBV4-1 and J usage is TRBJ2-4, with 7 nucleotides matching TRBD1. The CDR3 sequence is 15 residues long. Germline V gene data show CDR1 as MGHRA and CDR2 as YSYEKL. J lost 4 bases, V lost 4 bases, and 7 bases had no gene match. CDR3 region: CASSPRQGGKNIQYF. DNA of the CDR3: TGCGCCAGCAGCCCCCGACAGGGCGGAAAAAACATTCAGTACTTC.

CDR3 in amino acids: CASSVVGTGAGNTIYF. The CDR3 region has the DNA TGTGCCAGCAGCGTGGTTGGGACGGGGGCTGGAAACACCATATATTTT. The chain employs TRBV7-2 and TRBJ1-3; a weak D match, TRBD1 (5 bases). Germline assignment: CDR1 SGHTA and CDR2 FQGNSA. V gave up 5 bases and J gave up 2 bases, with 16 bases separating them. The CDR3 length is 16 residues.

The V and J genes are TRBV5-4 and TRBJ2-5; 8 nucleotides align to TRBD2. J gave up 4 bases and V 3 bases, and 8 bases lay outside the gene matches. From germline, CDR1 is SGHNT and CDR2 YYREEE (reference sequence). The CDR3 extends over 15 amino acids. In nucleotides, the CDR3 is TGTGCCAGCAGCTCCATCCGGACTAGCACAGAGACCCAGTACTTC. The encoded protein is CASSSIRTSTETQYF. The full variable domain, completed using reference TRBV5-4 and TRBJ2-5, is ETGVTQSPTHLIKTRGQQVTLRCSSQSGHNTVSWYQQALGQGPQFIFQYYREEENGRGNFPPRFSGLQFPNYSSELNVNALELDDSALYLCASSSIRTSTETQYFGPGTRLLVL.